Sequencing of this T cell receptor (beta chain) was carried out in a study of T cell clonotyping in hematopoietic cell transplantation. Study in general: Cytoreduction preceded collection of pretransplant recipient samples.

Repertoires were generated with immunoSEQ multiplex PCR, while TCRdb's copy carries only in-frame clones and drops some. The repertoire includes approximately 25,000 clones, around 80% of them detected once, and approximately 22% sits in the top ten. General observations from the study: Recipient TCR diversity dropped after transplant; expanded clonotypes rose from day 30 to 180.

Regarding time point: recipient sample about 28 days before transplant, after cytoreduction. Germline V CDR1 and CDR2: SGHDN, FVKESK. The CDR3 has 12 residues. Between the trimmed V and J ends, which lost 7 bases and 3 bases, there was a span of 7 bases. On this clone: Its cognate antigen is unknown.

The TCR was taken from a woman aged 55 to 70 with acute myeloid leukemia. Some clones in this sample may be carry-over from other donors' samples. The sample was peripheral blood mononuclear cells, taken before stem cell transplant. The genes are TRBV14 and TRBJ2-4; D is uncertain. In DNA, the CDR3 is TGTGCCAGCAAAGGGCTCAAAAACATTCAGTACTTC. Amino acid sequence: CASKGLKNIQYF. Full variable domain (rest looked up from reference TRBV14 and TRBJ2-4): EAGVTQFPSHSVIEKGQTVTLRCDPISGHDNLYWYRRVMGKEIKFLLHFVKESKQDESGMPNNRFLAERTGGTYSTLKVQPAELEDSGVYFCASKGLKNIQYFGAGTRLSVL.